This T cell receptor (beta chain) stems from a study of cytomegalovirus exposure and HLA in healthy donors. Study-wide findings and caveats: Most TCR sequences proved rare, with some public TCRs found in many donors. Among TCR beta chains, those listed as cytomegalovirus-associated numbered 164. Looking again later, the authors saw that most CMV-associated TCR beta chains seemed HLA-restricted.

V shed 1 base and J shed 7 bases, with 7 bases lying between them. The CDR3 spans 13 residues. Germline loops: CDR1 SSHAT, CDR2 FNYEAQ (reference sequence). With 60 Vbeta and 13 Jbeta primers, the PCR was carried out. Here immunoSEQ multiplex PCR was the method, and the copy in TCRdb shows in-frame clones only, minus some. The data hold about 67,000 clones, with around 91% observed a single time. A word on this clone: Its target is unknown.

The sequence was collected from a woman in her twenties or thirties in good health and CMV-seropositive. Material: PBMCs. The J gene is TRBJ2-2, the V gene TRBV7-7, with unresolved D. DNA of the CDR3: TGTGCCAGCAGCTTAGATCGCGTCGGGGAGCTGTTTTTT. Its protein is CASSLDRVGELFF.